The rows below give T cell receptor beta chains drawn from one sample of a study of control samples from healthy donors and cancer patients. Generated by immunoSEQ multiplex PCR, the TCRdb table keeps only in-frame clones and is missing some. The sample carries roughly 150,000 clones, 93% recorded once. The sequenced material came from blood. Source of these receptors: a man aged 45-65 years in good health. Both conserved end residues are part of each CDR3. Fields, in order: V gene, J gene, D gene, clone size, CDR3 DNA, CDR3 protein. A D gene is named only where the DNA matches it firmly. Only some rows state a clone size, as once, few, many or a class for expanded clones.

V gene: TRBV29-1; J gene: TRBJ1-3; D gene: -; clone size: -; CDR3 DNA: TGCAGCGCAGCGAACTCTGGAAACACCATATATTTT; CDR3 protein: CSAANSGNTIYF
V gene: TRBV4-2; J gene: TRBJ2-7; D gene: -; clone size: -; CDR3 DNA: TGTGCCAGCAGCCAAATGGCCCTGCTTGGCCACGAGCAGTACTTC; CDR3 protein: CASSQMALLGHEQYF
V gene: TRBV10-3; J gene: TRBJ2-1; D gene: -; clone size: -; CDR3 DNA: TGTGCCACAAAGGCAGCCACTCCTAGCTCCTACAATGAGCAGTTCTTC; CDR3 protein: CATKAATPSSYNEQFF
V gene: TRBV7-9; J gene: TRBJ1-3; D gene: -; clone size: -; CDR3 DNA: TGTGCCAGCAGCTTAATTGGGGCGTACGGAAACACCATATATTTT; CDR3 protein: CASSLIGAYGNTIYF
V gene: TRBV28; J gene: TRBJ2-7; D gene: -; clone size: -; CDR3 DNA: TGTGCCAGCAGTTTAAATCGGGGCTCCTACGAGCAGTACTTC; CDR3 protein: CASSLNRGSYEQYF
V gene: TRBV10-1; J gene: TRBJ2-3; D gene: TRBD2; clone size: -; CDR3 DNA: TGCGCCAGCAGTGAGTCTGGTAGCGGGAGGTTTATGTATTTT; CDR3 protein: CASSESGSGRFMYF
V gene: TRBV12-3/TRBV12-4; J gene: TRBJ1-1; D gene: -; clone size: -; CDR3 DNA: TGTGCCAGCAGTTCTCAGGGGAACACTGAAGCTTTCTTT; CDR3 protein: CASSSQGNTEAFF
V gene: TRBV3-1/TRBV3-2; J gene: TRBJ1-5; D gene: -; clone size: -; CDR3 DNA: TGTGCCAGCAGCCATGGGACCCCGCATCAGCCCCAGCATTTT; CDR3 protein: CASSHGTPHQPQHF
V gene: TRBV18; J gene: TRBJ2-5; D gene: -; clone size: -; CDR3 DNA: TGTGCCAGCTCACCACCGGAAAGTGGTGGTGAGACCCAGTACTTC; CDR3 protein: CASSPPESGGETQYF
V gene: TRBV5-1; J gene: TRBJ2-3; D gene: -; clone size: -; CDR3 DNA: TGCGCCAGCAGCTTGAATGGCGGGCGCACAGATACGCAGTATTTT; CDR3 protein: CASSLNGGRTDTQYF
V gene: TRBV27; J gene: TRBJ1-1; D gene: -; clone size: -; CDR3 DNA: TGTGCCAGCAGACTCACAGGGTCCGTCACTGAAGCTTTCTTT; CDR3 protein: CASRLTGSVTEAFF
V gene: TRBV2; J gene: TRBJ1-4; D gene: -; clone size: -; CDR3 DNA: TGTGCCAGCACGCGGCAGGGGAAGGCGGCTTTGGAAAAACTGTTTTTT; CDR3 protein: CASTRQGKAALEKLFF
V gene: TRBV9; J gene: TRBJ2-7; D gene: TRBD1; clone size: -; CDR3 DNA: TGTGCCAGCAGCGTAGAGGGACAGGTCTCCTACGAGCAGTACTTC; CDR3 protein: CASSVEGQVSYEQYF
V gene: TRBV29-1; J gene: TRBJ1-1; D gene: TRBD1; clone size: -; CDR3 DNA: TGCAGCGGGTCGACAGGGTACTTGACTGAAGCTTTCTTT; CDR3 protein: CSGSTGYLTEAFF
V gene: TRBV27; J gene: TRBJ1-2; D gene: -; clone size: once; CDR3 DNA: TGTGCCAGCACCTCCCTATGGGGGGGAGCTAACTATGGCTACACCTTC; CDR3 protein: CASTSLWGGANYGYTF
V gene: TRBV7-2; J gene: TRBJ2-3; D gene: -; clone size: -; CDR3 DNA: TGTGCCAGCAGCGGACAGCGGGCAGATACGCAGTATTTT; CDR3 protein: CASSGQRADTQYF
V gene: TRBV9; J gene: TRBJ2-3; D gene: -; clone size: -; CDR3 DNA: TGTGCCAGCAGCTTGGACGATCAAACGCAGTATTTT; CDR3 protein: CASSLDDQTQYF
V gene: TRBV28; J gene: TRBJ2-5; D gene: -; clone size: -; CDR3 DNA: TGTGCCAGCAGCATCAACTCAGGGTTCCGACAAGAGACCCAGTACTTC; CDR3 protein: CASSINSGFRQETQYF
V gene: TRBV28; J gene: TRBJ2-5; D gene: TRBD1; clone size: -; CDR3 DNA: TGTGCCAGCAGTACGACCACCCTGACAGGGTACCAAGAGACCCAGTACTTC; CDR3 protein: CASSTTTLTGYQETQYF
V gene: TRBV29-1; J gene: TRBJ2-5; D gene: -; clone size: once; CDR3 DNA: TGCAGCGGTGGCGGACAGCCCCAAGAGACCCAGTACTTC; CDR3 protein: CSGGGQPQETQYF
V gene: TRBV29-1; J gene: TRBJ2-3; D gene: -; clone size: -; CDR3 DNA: TGCAGCGCTACCTGGGTGGATACGCAGTATTTT; CDR3 protein: CSATWVDTQYF
V gene: TRBV27; J gene: TRBJ2-5; D gene: TRBD2; clone size: -; CDR3 DNA: TGTGCCAGCAAAGAACTAGCGGGAGGCCAAGAGACCCAGTACTTC; CDR3 protein: CASKELAGGQETQYF
V gene: TRBV5-1; J gene: TRBJ2-1; D gene: -; clone size: -; CDR3 DNA: TGCGCCAGCAGCTTTGAGGGTATGAGGGCCAATGAGCAGTTCTTC; CDR3 protein: CASSFEGMRANEQFF
V gene: TRBV5-1; J gene: TRBJ2-2; D gene: TRBD2; clone size: few; CDR3 DNA: TGCGCCAGCAGCGACTTAGACGGGAGGCCCGGGGGAACCGGGGAGCTGTTTTTT; CDR3 protein: CASSDLDGRPGGTGELFF
V gene: TRBV20-1; J gene: TRBJ2-1; D gene: -; clone size: -; CDR3 DNA: TGCAGTGCTAGTCAATTTAGCTCCTACAATGAGCAGTTCTTC; CDR3 protein: CSASQFSSYNEQFF
V gene: TRBV2; J gene: TRBJ2-4; D gene: -; clone size: -; CDR3 DNA: TGTGCCAGCGGCTCTAGGGGAAACATTCAGTACTTC; CDR3 protein: CASGSRGNIQYF
V gene: TRBV7-9; J gene: TRBJ1-2; D gene: -; clone size: once; CDR3 DNA: TGTGCCAGCAGCGCCACAGGGAACTATGGCTACACCTTC; CDR3 protein: CASSATGNYGYTF
V gene: TRBV10-1; J gene: TRBJ1-3; D gene: -; clone size: -; CDR3 DNA: TGCGCCAGCAGTGGGGGAGGCTCTGGAAACACCATATATTTT; CDR3 protein: CASSGGGSGNTIYF
V gene: TRBV9; J gene: TRBJ1-1; D gene: -; clone size: -; CDR3 DNA: TGTGCCAGCAGCGTAGCTCTTAGCCAAAAGGACACTGAAGCTTTCTTT; CDR3 protein: CASSVALSQKDTEAFF
V gene: TRBV11-2; J gene: TRBJ2-3; D gene: -; clone size: -; CDR3 DNA: TGTGCCAGCAGCGAAAATACGCAGTATTTT; CDR3 protein: CASSENTQYF
V gene: TRBV27; J gene: TRBJ2-5; D gene: TRBD2; clone size: -; CDR3 DNA: TGTGCCAGCATTTATAGCGGGAGCCCCCAAGAGACCCAGTACTTC; CDR3 protein: CASIYSGSPQETQYF
V gene: TRBV6-5; J gene: TRBJ1-4; D gene: TRBD1; clone size: -; CDR3 DNA: TGTGCCAGCAGTTCACAGGGGGCGATTGAAAAACTGTTTTTT; CDR3 protein: CASSSQGAIEKLFF
V gene: TRBV19; J gene: TRBJ1-2; D gene: TRBD1; clone size: -; CDR3 DNA: TGTGCCAGTAGTAAGGGGACAGGAGCGGTATATGGCTACACCTTC; CDR3 protein: CASSKGTGAVYGYTF
V gene: TRBV24-1; J gene: TRBJ2-3; D gene: TRBD1; clone size: -; CDR3 DNA: TGTGCCACAAGACAGGGAAGCACAGATACGCAGTATTTT; CDR3 protein: CATRQGSTDTQYF
V gene: TRBV6-4; J gene: TRBJ1-1; D gene: -; clone size: -; CDR3 DNA: TGTGCCAGCAGGCCACAGGGTTTGAACACTGAAGCTTTCTTT; CDR3 protein: CASRPQGLNTEAFF
V gene: TRBV20-1; J gene: TRBJ2-5; D gene: -; clone size: -; CDR3 DNA: TGCAGTGCTAGGGACGCTGAGACCCAGTACTTC; CDR3 protein: CSARDAETQYF
V gene: TRBV28; J gene: TRBJ1-4; D gene: TRBD1; clone size: -; CDR3 DNA: TGTGCCAGCAGCGCACAGGGGTCTAATGAAAAACTGTTTTTT; CDR3 protein: CASSAQGSNEKLFF
V gene: TRBV7-9; J gene: TRBJ1-5; D gene: -; clone size: -; CDR3 DNA: TGTGCCAGCAGCCCTGAGGAGGGGCAGCCCCAGCATTTT; CDR3 protein: CASSPEEGQPQHF
V gene: TRBV19; J gene: TRBJ2-3; D gene: TRBD2; clone size: -; CDR3 DNA: TGTGCCAGTAGTATGCAAGCGGGAGGGTTGGGAGATACGCAGTATTTT; CDR3 protein: CASSMQAGGLGDTQYF
V gene: TRBV7-9; J gene: TRBJ2-1; D gene: -; clone size: -; CDR3 DNA: TGTGCCAGCAGCCACGGACTGATGACCTACAATGAGCAGTTCTTC; CDR3 protein: CASSHGLMTYNEQFF
V gene: TRBV7-2; J gene: TRBJ2-7; D gene: TRBD2; clone size: once; CDR3 DNA: TGTGCCAGCAGCTTAGTGGCGGGAGGGCCAGGGTACGAGCAGTACTTC; CDR3 protein: CASSLVAGGPGYEQYF
V gene: TRBV7-6; J gene: TRBJ2-5; D gene: TRBD2; clone size: -; CDR3 DNA: TGTGCCAGCAGCTTAGTAGCGGGAGGGGGAGAGACCCAGTACTTC; CDR3 protein: CASSLVAGGGETQYF
V gene: TRBV3-1/TRBV3-2; J gene: TRBJ2-5; D gene: TRBD1; clone size: -; CDR3 DNA: TGTGCCAGCAGCCAACCGGGACAGGGGGGAGAGACCCAGTACTTC; CDR3 protein: CASSQPGQGGETQYF
V gene: TRBV18; J gene: TRBJ2-5; D gene: -; clone size: -; CDR3 DNA: TGTGCCAGCTCAAGAGACAGTTACCAAGAGACCCAGTACTTC; CDR3 protein: CASSRDSYQETQYF
V gene: TRBV2; J gene: TRBJ2-1; D gene: TRBD2; clone size: -; CDR3 DNA: TGTGCCAGCAGCTGGTCGCTAGCGGGAGGTTTTGGGAATGAGCAGTTCTTC; CDR3 protein: CASSWSLAGGFGNEQFF
V gene: TRBV11-2; J gene: TRBJ2-1; D gene: TRBD2; clone size: once; CDR3 DNA: TGTGCCAGCAGGGGTAGCGGGAGGCAATACAATGAGCAGTTCTTC; CDR3 protein: CASRGSGRQYNEQFF
V gene: TRBV16; J gene: TRBJ2-2; D gene: TRBD2; clone size: few; CDR3 DNA: TGTGCCAGCACGCAAAAGCGGGGCGGCGGGGAGCTGTTTTTT; CDR3 protein: CASTQKRGGGELFF
V gene: TRBV12-3/TRBV12-4; J gene: TRBJ2-1; D gene: TRBD1; clone size: medium-sized; CDR3 DNA: TGTGCCAGCAGTTTTGGGACAGGGAATGAGCAGTTCTTC; CDR3 protein: CASSFGTGNEQFF
V gene: TRBV5-1; J gene: TRBJ1-2; D gene: TRBD1; clone size: -; CDR3 DNA: TGCGCCAGCAGCCCGTCGGACAGGGTCTATGGCTACACCTTC; CDR3 protein: CASSPSDRVYGYTF
V gene: TRBV19; J gene: TRBJ2-5; D gene: TRBD2; clone size: -; CDR3 DNA: TGTGCCAGTAGCACGGGACTAACCTTCCAAGAGACCCAGTACTTC; CDR3 protein: CASSTGLTFQETQYF
V gene: TRBV19; J gene: TRBJ2-1; D gene: -; clone size: -; CDR3 DNA: TGTGCCAGTAGTATTTATGGATCCCAGCCCTTTGAGCAGTTCTTC; CDR3 protein: CASSIYGSQPFEQFF
V gene: TRBV11-3; J gene: TRBJ2-1; D gene: TRBD2; clone size: -; CDR3 DNA: TGTGCCAGCAGCCGACTAGCGGGAGGGGGTGAGCAGTTCTTC; CDR3 protein: CASSRLAGGGEQFF
V gene: TRBV28; J gene: TRBJ2-4; D gene: -; clone size: -; CDR3 DNA: TGTGCCAGCAGTCCGCGGTTGGGGGGTGCCAAAAACATTCAGTACTTC; CDR3 protein: CASSPRLGGAKNIQYF
V gene: TRBV11-3; J gene: TRBJ2-2; D gene: TRBD2; clone size: -; CDR3 DNA: TGTGCCAGCAGCTTAGAAGGCGGGAGGACCGGGGAGCTGTTTTTT; CDR3 protein: CASSLEGGRTGELFF
V gene: TRBV3-1/TRBV3-2; J gene: TRBJ2-1; D gene: -; clone size: -; CDR3 DNA: TGTGCCAGCGCCCTGGCCGAGACCGCTGAGCAGTTCTTC; CDR3 protein: CASALAETAEQFF
V gene: TRBV29-1; J gene: TRBJ2-1; D gene: TRBD1; clone size: -; CDR3 DNA: TGCAGCGTTGAAATCGGGACAGGGTTTTTATTCAATGAGCAGTTCTTC; CDR3 protein: CSVEIGTGFLFNEQFF
V gene: TRBV5-1; J gene: TRBJ1-2; D gene: -; clone size: -; CDR3 DNA: TGCGCCAGCAGCTTGGAGCGGGTGCAAGCTAACTATGGCTACACCTTC; CDR3 protein: CASSLERVQANYGYTF
V gene: TRBV28; J gene: TRBJ2-7; D gene: -; clone size: -; CDR3 DNA: TGTGCCAGCAGGACCGGCACCTACGAGCAGTACTTC; CDR3 protein: CASRTGTYEQYF